This T cell receptor (beta chain) was retrieved from a study of early stage breast cancer tumors. Turning to the study itself: Of about 17 invasive breast tumors, about a dozen were hormone receptor-positive, HER2-negative.

The assay was immunoSEQ multiplex PCR, and TCRdb's table has in-frame clones only and misses some. The data contain fewer than 30,000 clones, roughly 78% of them seen just once; the ten biggest clones take up roughly 13%. Trimming shortened V by 6 bases and J by 4 bases, and 16 bases separated the two germline ends. The CDR3 covers 16 residues. Germline loops: CDR1 SGHNT, CDR2 YENEEA. The sequenced material came from blood. The rearrangement links TRBV11-3 to TRBJ2-6, with D maybe TRBD2 (5 bases). The origin of this receptor is a person aged 55 to 70 with breast cancer. The CDR3 loop is CASRARSGGGANVLTF. CDR3 nucleotides: TGTGCCAGCAGGGCGCGGTCCGGAGGAGGGGCCAACGTCCTGACTTTC.